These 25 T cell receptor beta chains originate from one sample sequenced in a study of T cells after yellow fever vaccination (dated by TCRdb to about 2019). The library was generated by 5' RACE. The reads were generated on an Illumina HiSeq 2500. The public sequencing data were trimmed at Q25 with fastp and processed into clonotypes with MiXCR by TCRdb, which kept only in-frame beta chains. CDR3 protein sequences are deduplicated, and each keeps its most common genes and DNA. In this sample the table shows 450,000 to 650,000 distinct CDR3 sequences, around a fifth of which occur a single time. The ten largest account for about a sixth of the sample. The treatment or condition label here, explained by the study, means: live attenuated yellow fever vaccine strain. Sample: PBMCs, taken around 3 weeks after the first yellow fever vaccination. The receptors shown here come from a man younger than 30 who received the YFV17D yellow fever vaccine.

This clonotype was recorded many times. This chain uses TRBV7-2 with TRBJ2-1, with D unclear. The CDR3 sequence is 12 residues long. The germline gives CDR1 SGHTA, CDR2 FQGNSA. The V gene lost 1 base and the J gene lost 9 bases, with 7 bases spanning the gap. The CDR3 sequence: CASSLGLGEQFF. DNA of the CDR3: TGTGCCAGCAGCTTAGGACTCGGTGAGCAGTTCTTC. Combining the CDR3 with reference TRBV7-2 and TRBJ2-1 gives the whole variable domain GAGVSQSPSNKVTEKGKDVELRCDPISGHTALYWYRQSLGQGLEFLIYFQGNSAPDKSGLPSDRFSAERTGGSVSTLTIQRTQQEDSAVYLCASSLGLGEQFFGPGTRLTVL.

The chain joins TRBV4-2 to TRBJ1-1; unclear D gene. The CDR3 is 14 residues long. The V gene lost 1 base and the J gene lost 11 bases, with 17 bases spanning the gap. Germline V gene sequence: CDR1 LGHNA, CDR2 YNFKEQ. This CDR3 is CASSQADGPKKAFF. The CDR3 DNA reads TGTGCCAGCAGCCAAGCTGATGGACCCAAAAAGGCTTTCTTT.

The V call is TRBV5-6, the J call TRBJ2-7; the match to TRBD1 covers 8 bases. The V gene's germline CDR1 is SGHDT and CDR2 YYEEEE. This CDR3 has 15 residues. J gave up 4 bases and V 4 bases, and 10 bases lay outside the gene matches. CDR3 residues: CASSEITGGSYEQYV. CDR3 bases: TGTGCCAGCAGCGAAATAACAGGGGGGAGTTACGAGCAGTACGTC.

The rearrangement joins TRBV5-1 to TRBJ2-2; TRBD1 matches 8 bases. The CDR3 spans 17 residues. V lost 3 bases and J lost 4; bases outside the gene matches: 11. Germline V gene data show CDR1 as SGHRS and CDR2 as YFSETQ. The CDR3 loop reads CASSYEDPTGGTGELFF. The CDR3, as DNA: TGCGCCAGCAGCTACGAAGACCCCACAGGGGGCACCGGGGAGCTGTTTTTT.

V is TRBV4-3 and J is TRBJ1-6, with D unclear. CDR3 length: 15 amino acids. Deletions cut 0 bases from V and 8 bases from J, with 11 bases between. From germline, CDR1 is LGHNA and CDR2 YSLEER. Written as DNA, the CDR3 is TGCGCCAGCAGCCAAGATCGAGCGGAGGATTCACCCCTCCACTTT. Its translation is CASSQDRAEDSPLHF.

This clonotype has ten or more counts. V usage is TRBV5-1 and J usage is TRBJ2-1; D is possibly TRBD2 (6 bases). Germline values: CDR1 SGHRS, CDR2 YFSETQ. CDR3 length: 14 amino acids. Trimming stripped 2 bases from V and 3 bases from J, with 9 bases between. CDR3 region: CASSFREVYNEQFF. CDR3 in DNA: TGCGCCAGCAGCTTTAGGGAGGTCTACAATGAGCAGTTCTTC.

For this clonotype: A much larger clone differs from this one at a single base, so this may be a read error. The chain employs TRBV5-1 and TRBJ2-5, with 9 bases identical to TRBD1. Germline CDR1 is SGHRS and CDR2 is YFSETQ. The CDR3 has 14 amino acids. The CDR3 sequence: CASILGQGKETQYF. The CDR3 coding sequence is TGCGCCAGCATCTTGGGACAGGGAAAAGAGACCCAGTACTTC.

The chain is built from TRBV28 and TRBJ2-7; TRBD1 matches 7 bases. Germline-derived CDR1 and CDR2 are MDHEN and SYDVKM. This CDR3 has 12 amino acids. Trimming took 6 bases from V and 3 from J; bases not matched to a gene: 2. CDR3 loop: CASSDRVYEQYV. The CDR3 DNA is TGTGCCAGCAGCGACAGGGTCTACGAGCAGTACGTC.

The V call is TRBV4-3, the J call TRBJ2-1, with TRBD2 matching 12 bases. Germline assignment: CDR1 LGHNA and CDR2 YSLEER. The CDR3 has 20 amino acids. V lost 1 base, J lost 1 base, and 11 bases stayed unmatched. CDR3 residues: CASSQVGPSGGAGSYNEQFF. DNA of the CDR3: TGCGCCAGCAGCCAAGTAGGGCCTAGCGGGGGGGCGGGGTCCTACAATGAGCAGTTCTTC.

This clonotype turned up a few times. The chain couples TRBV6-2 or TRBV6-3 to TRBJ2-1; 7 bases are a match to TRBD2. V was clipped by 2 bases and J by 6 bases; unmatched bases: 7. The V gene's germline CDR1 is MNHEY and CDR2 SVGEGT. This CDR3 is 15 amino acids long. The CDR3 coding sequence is TGTGCCAGCAGTTACGCGTCGGGGGGTAGCAATGAGCAGTTCTTC. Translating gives CASSYASGGSNEQFF.

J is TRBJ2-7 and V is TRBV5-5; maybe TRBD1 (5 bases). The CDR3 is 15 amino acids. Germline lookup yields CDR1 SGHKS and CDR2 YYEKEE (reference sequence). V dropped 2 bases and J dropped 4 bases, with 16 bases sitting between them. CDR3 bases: TGTGCCAGCAGCTTAGGGTTCAGGGCTGTATACGAGCAGTACTTC. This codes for CASSLGFRAVYEQYF.

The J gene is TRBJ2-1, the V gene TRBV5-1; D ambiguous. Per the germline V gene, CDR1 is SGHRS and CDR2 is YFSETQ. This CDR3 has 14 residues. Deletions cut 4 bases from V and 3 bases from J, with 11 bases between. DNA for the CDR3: TGCGCCAGCAGCATGGACGGCCGCTACAATGAGCAGTTCTTC. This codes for CASSMDGRYNEQFF.

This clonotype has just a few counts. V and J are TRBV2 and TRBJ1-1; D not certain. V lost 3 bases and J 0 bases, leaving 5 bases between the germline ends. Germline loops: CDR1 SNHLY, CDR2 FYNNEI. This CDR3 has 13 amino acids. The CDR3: CASSESMNTEAFF. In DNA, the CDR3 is TGTGCCAGCAGTGAGTCCATGAACACTGAAGCTTTCTTT.

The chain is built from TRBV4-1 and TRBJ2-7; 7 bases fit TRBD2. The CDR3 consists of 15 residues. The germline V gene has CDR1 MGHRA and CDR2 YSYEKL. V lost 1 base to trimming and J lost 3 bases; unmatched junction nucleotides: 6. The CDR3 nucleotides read TGCGCCAGCAGCCAAGCTAGCGGCAGCATCTACGAGCAGTACGTC. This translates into CASSQASGSIYEQYV.

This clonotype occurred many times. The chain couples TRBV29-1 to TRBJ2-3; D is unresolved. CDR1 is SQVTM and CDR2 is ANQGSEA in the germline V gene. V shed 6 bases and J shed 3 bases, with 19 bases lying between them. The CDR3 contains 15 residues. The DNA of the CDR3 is TGCAGCGTACCGGGCCAAACCCGGGTGACAGATACGCAGTATTTT. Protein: CSVPGQTRVTDTQYF.

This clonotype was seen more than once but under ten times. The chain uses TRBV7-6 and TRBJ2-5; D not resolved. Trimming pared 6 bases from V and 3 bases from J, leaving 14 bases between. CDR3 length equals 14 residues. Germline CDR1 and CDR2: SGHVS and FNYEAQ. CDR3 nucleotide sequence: TGTGCCAGCAGTTCTGGGCCCTTAAAAGAGACCCAGTACTTC. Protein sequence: CASSSGPLKETQYF.

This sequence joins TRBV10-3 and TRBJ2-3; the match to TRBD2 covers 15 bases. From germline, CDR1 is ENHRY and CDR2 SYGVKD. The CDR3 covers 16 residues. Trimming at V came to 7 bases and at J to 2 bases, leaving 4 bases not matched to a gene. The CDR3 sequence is CAIMGTSGGNTDTQYF. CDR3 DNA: TGTGCCATCATGGGGACTAGCGGGGGGAACACAGATACGCAGTATTTT.

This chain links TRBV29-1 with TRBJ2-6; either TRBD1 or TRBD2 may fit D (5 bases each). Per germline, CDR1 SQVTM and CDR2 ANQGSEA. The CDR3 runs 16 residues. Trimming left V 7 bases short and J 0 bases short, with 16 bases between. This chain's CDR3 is CSAIEGTASGANVLTF. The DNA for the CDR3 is TGCAGCGCGATTGAGGGGACCGCCTCTGGGGCCAACGTCCTGACTTTC. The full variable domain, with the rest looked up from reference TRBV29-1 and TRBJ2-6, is SAVISQKPSRDICQRGTSLTIQCQVDSQVTMMFWYRQQPGQSLTLIATANQGSEATYESGFVIDKFPISRPNLTFSTLTVSNMSPEDSSIYLCSAIEGTASGANVLTFGAGSRLTVL.

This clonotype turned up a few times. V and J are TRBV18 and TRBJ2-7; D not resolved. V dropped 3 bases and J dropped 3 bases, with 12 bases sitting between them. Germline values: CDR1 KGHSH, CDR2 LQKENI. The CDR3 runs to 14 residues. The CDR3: CASSPSRQVYEQYF. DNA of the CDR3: TGTGCCAGCTCACCTTCGAGGCAGGTCTACGAGCAGTACTTC.

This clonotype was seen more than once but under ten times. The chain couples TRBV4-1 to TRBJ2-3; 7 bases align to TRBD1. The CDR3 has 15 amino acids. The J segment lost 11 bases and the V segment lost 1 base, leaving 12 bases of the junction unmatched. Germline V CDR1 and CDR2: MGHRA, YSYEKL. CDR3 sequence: CASSQARGLTFRQYF. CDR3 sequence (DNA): TGCGCCAGCAGCCAAGCCAGGGGGTTGACCTTTAGGCAGTATTTT.

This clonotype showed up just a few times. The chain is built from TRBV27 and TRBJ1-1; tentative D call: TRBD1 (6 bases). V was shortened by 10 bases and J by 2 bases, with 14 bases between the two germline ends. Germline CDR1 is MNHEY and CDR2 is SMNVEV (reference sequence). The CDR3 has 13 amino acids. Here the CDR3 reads CATPGQTNTEAFF. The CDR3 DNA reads TGTGCCACCCCAGGACAGACTAACACTGAAGCTTTCTTT.

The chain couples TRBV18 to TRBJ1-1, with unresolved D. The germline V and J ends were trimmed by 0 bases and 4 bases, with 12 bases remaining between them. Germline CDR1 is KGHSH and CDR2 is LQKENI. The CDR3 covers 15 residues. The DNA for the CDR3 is TGTGCCAGCTCACCACCGAATGGGCTCGGCACTGAAGCTTTCTTT. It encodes CASSPPNGLGTEAFF.

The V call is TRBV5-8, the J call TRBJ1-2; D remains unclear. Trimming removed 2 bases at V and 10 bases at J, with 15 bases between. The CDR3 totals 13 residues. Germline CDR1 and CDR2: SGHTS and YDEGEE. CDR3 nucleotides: TGTGCCAGCAGCTTTTCCCGCATCCCCAACTACACCTTC. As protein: CASSFSRIPNYTF.

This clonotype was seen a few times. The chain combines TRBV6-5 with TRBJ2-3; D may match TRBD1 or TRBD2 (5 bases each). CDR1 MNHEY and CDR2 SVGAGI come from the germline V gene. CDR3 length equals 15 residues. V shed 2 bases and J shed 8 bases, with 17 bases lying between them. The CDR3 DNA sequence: TGTGCCAGCAGTTACGTGGTGGGGGATACATCTACGCAGTATTTT. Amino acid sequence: CASSYVVGDTSTQYF.

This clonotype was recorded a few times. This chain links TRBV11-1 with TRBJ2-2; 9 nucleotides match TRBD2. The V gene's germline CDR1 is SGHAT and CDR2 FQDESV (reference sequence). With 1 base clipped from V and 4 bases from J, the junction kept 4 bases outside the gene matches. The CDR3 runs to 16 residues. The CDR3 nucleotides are TGTGCCAGCAGCTTAGTGGCTAGCGGGGCCACCGGGGAGCTGTTTTTT. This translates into CASSLVASGATGELFF.